The 27 T cell receptor beta chains in this list originate from one sample, sequenced in a study of blood T cell repertoires in COVID-19 (dated by TCRdb to 2018 to 2021). The library was made by the immunoSEQ multiplex PCR assay. TCRdb took this table from immuneACCESS and kept in-frame rearrangements with V and J called. Such tables lack part of the clones; where checked against another copy, unresolved V genes explain under half of the gap, and the rest is unexplained. In this sample the table shows 300,000 to 400,000 clones, roughly 85% of which occur a single time. The top ten clonotypes cover about 2% of the sample. Sequencing was done on a sample of PBMCs or T cells enriched from blood (not recorded which). These receptors were taken from a woman aged 30 to 39 who had been exposed to COVID-19.

This clone was counted only a few times. V gene TRBV11-2 combines with J gene TRBJ2-5; TRBD2 might be the D (6 bases). Germline values: CDR1 SGHAT, CDR2 FQNNGV. V dropped 4 bases and J dropped 9 bases, with 12 bases sitting between them. The length of the CDR3 is 12 residues. The CDR3 reads CASSSPPGAQYF. The DNA of the CDR3 is TGTGCCAGCAGCTCACCTCCGGGGGCCCAGTACTTC.

This sequence joins TRBV11-2 and TRBJ2-7; D is unclear. This CDR3 region has 15 residues. Germline V gives CDR1 SGHAT, CDR2 FQNNGV. Trimming took 6 bases from V and 0 from J, leaving 15 bases between them. CDR3 coding DNA: TGTGCCAGCAGAACCCCTGCAGGTAGCTCCTACGAGCAGTACTTC. Protein sequence: CASRTPAGSSYEQYF.

The V gene is TRBV29-1, the J gene TRBJ2-5; TRBD2 might be the D (6 bases). The V and J ends lost 7 bases and 5 bases respectively, with 11 bases between them. This CDR3 has 11 residues. Germline lookup yields CDR1 SQVTM and CDR2 ANQGSEA. The CDR3 reads CSGGGRETQYF. The CDR3 DNA reads as TGCAGCGGGGGTGGGAGGGAGACCCAGTACTTC.

The count of this clone is one. The CDR3 reads CASSFDRGAVESPLHF. CDR3 nucleotide sequence: TGCGCCAGCAGTTTCGACAGGGGGGCCGTAGAATCACCCCTCCACTTT. The chain couples TRBV5-1 to TRBJ1-6, with 9 nucleotides matching TRBD1. J gave up 10 bases and V 5 bases, and 13 bases lay outside the gene matches. The CDR3 runs to 16 residues. Germline V gene lookup returns CDR1 SGHRS and CDR2 YFSETQ. The full variable domain, rest sourced from reference TRBV5-1 and TRBJ1-6, is KAGVTQTPRYLIKTRGQQVTLSCSPISGHRSVSWYQQTPGQGLQFLFEYFSETQRNKGNFPGRFSGRQFSNSRSEMNVSTLELGDSALYLCASSFDRGAVESPLHFGNGTRLTVT.

The rearrangement joins TRBV5-4 to TRBJ2-1, with 9 bases identical to TRBD1. V was clipped by 4 bases and J by 4 bases; unmatched bases: 6. Germline V gives CDR1 SGHNT, CDR2 YYREEE (reference sequence). The CDR3 has 15 amino acids. In DNA, the CDR3 is TGTGCCAGCAGCCGGACAGGGGCTACGTACAATGAGCAGTTCTTC. Amino acid sequence: CASSRTGATYNEQFF.

The chain uses TRBV7-3 and TRBJ2-7; 8 nucleotides align to TRBD2. Germline loops: CDR1 SGHTA, CDR2 FQGTGA. J gave up 5 bases and V 2 bases, and 5 bases lay outside the gene matches. The CDR3 is 14 amino acids. The CDR3 here is CASSLAGGLNEQYF. The CDR3 DNA sequence: TGTGCCAGCAGCTTAGCGGGGGGTTTGAACGAGCAGTACTTC.

The chain combines TRBV6-5 with TRBJ2-1; 10 bases align to TRBD2. The CDR3 has 16 amino acids. V was clipped by 2 bases and J by 8 bases; unmatched bases: 9. Germline values: CDR1 MNHEY, CDR2 SVGAGI. The CDR3 DNA is TGTGCCAGCAGTTACCTCCCTAGCGGGAGTAAAGATGAGCAGTTCTTC. Its protein product is CASSYLPSGSKDEQFF.

The V call is TRBV7-9, the J call TRBJ1-1; TRBD1 aligns across 10 bases. CDR1 SEHNR and CDR2 FQNEAQ come from the germline V gene (reference sequence). V lost 5 bases, J lost 1 base, and 7 bases stayed unmatched. CDR3 length: 16 amino acids. CDR3 sequence reads: CASSRDRGVWNTEAFF. The CDR3 DNA is TGTGCCAGCAGCCGGGACAGGGGTGTTTGGAACACTGAAGCTTTCTTT.

The gene calls are TRBV9 and TRBJ2-1, with 7 bases lining up with TRBD2. V dropped 0 bases and J dropped 0; count of bases not matched to a gene: 12. The CDR3 has 19 residues. The germline V gene has CDR1 SGDLS and CDR2 YYNGEE. The CDR3 DNA reads as TGTGCCAGCAGCGTAGTACCTAGCGGTTACGTAAGCTCCTACAATGAGCAGTTCTTC. Translation gives CASSVVPSGYVSSYNEQFF.

This clone appeared once. The J gene is TRBJ2-1, the V gene TRBV11-2; TRBD1 might be the D (6 bases). Trimming pared 4 bases from V and 0 bases from J, leaving 13 bases between. CDR1 SGHAT and CDR2 FQNNGV come from the germline V gene. This CDR3 spans 16 amino acids. This CDR3 is CASSSQQGSSYNEQFF. DNA for the CDR3: TGTGCCAGCAGCTCTCAACAGGGTAGCTCCTACAATGAGCAGTTCTTC.

The gene calls are TRBV10-3 and TRBJ1-1, with 8 bases matching TRBD1. CDR3 size: 14 residues. Germline CDR1 reads ENHRY; CDR2 reads SYGVKD. V lost 7 bases and J lost 1; bases outside the gene matches: 5. CDR3 DNA sequence: TGTGCCATCAAATCAGGACAGGGGAACACTGAAGCTTTCTTT. The encoded protein is CAIKSGQGNTEAFF.

The V and J genes are TRBV7-9 and TRBJ1-4, with D unresolved. This CDR3 is built from 19 residues. V was trimmed by 1 base and J by 7 bases, leaving 25 bases between them. CDR1 is SEHNR, CDR2 FQNEAQ, per germline (reference sequence). Here the CDR3 reads CASSLEHGGGERLSEKLFF. DNA for the CDR3: TGTGCCAGCAGCTTAGAACATGGAGGCGGGGAAAGGTTGAGTGAAAAACTGTTTTTT.

This chain connects TRBV27 to TRBJ2-7; 7 nucleotides match TRBD1. The CDR3 loop spans 14 amino acids. Germline CDR1 and CDR2: MNHEY and SMNVEV (reference sequence). Trimming at V came to 2 bases and at J to 0 bases, leaving 1 base not matched to a gene. CDR3 nucleotide sequence: TGTGCCAGCAGTTTAGGGACAGACTCCTACGAGCAGTACTTC. Amino acids: CASSLGTDSYEQYF.

A few counts support this clone. This chain links TRBV6-5 with TRBJ2-2, with no clear D. Germline assignment: CDR1 MNHEY and CDR2 SVGAGI. Trimming pared 6 bases from V and 3 bases from J, leaving 11 bases between. The CDR3 is made up of 14 amino acids. The CDR3 sequence: CASSAKRDTGELFF. The DNA of the CDR3 is TGTGCCAGCAGCGCCAAGCGAGACACCGGGGAGCTGTTTTTT.

In its sample, this clone was seen a few times. The genes are TRBV19 and TRBJ2-2, with TRBD2 identical over 7 bases. The CDR3 sequence is 16 residues long. Germline lookup yields CDR1 LNHDA and CDR2 SQIVND (reference sequence). J gave up 0 bases and V 8 bases, and 9 bases lay outside the gene matches. The CDR3 DNA reads as TGTGCCAGTCGATCGCGGGGGATAACGAACACCGGGGAGCTGTTTTTT. It encodes CASRSRGITNTGELFF.

The chain couples TRBV5-1 to TRBJ1-1; 7 bases map to TRBD1. Trimming removed 4 bases from V and 1 base from J; junction bases left unmatched: 13. This CDR3 is 17 amino acids long. The germline CDR1 and CDR2 sequences are SGHRS and YFSETQ. This CDR3 is CASSPGTAPPANTEAFF. CDR3 bases: TGCGCCAGCAGCCCGGGGACAGCCCCCCCGGCGAACACTGAAGCTTTCTTT.

V and J are TRBV7-3 and TRBJ2-1, with 14 bases that match TRBD2. V dropped 5 bases and J dropped 3; count of bases not matched to a gene: 6. Per the germline V gene, CDR1 is SGHTA and CDR2 is FQGTGA. CDR3 size: 17 residues. The chain's CDR3 is CASSPGTSGGVYNEQFF. CDR3 in DNA: TGTGCCAGCAGCCCCGGGACTAGCGGGGGAGTCTACAATGAGCAGTTCTTC.

The chain couples TRBV9 to TRBJ1-5; TRBD1 matches at 7 bases. CDR1 SGDLS and CDR2 YYNGEE come from the germline V gene. The CDR3 loop spans 14 amino acids. J gave up 6 bases and V 3 bases, and 6 bases lay outside the gene matches. CDR3 DNA sequence: TGTGCCAGCAGCGGACAGGGTATTAGTCAGCCCCAGCATTTT. This translates into CASSGQGISQPQHF. Full variable domain (outside the CDR3, taken from reference TRBV9 and TRBJ1-5): DSGVTQTPKHLITATGQRVTLRCSPRSGDLSVYWYQQSLDQGLQFLIQYYNGEERAKGNILERFSAQQFPDLHSELNLSSLELGDSALYFCASSGQGISQPQHFGDGTRLSIL.

The rearrangement links TRBV4-1 to TRBJ1-2; TRBD1 is a possible D gene (6 bases). V was trimmed by 0 bases and J by 8 bases, leaving 13 bases between them. The CDR3 sequence is 14 residues long. The germline gives CDR1 MGHRA, CDR2 YSYEKL. The CDR3 coding sequence is TGCGCCAGCAGCCAAGAGACAGGCTCGGGAGGCTACACCTTC. Translated, it gives CASSQETGSGGYTF.

V is TRBV5-1 and J is TRBJ2-5; 10 bases line up with TRBD1. CDR1 is SGHRS and CDR2 is YFSETQ in the germline V gene. V shed 7 bases, J shed 4 bases, and the junction held 7 bases outside the gene matches. This CDR3 has 14 amino acids. The CDR3 coding sequence is TGCGCCAGCTTTCTGGGACAGGGGAGAGAGACCCAGTACTTC. Its protein product is CASFLGQGRETQYF.

The CDR3 sequence: CASSFPGGSYNEQFF. The CDR3 nucleotides are TGTGCCAGCAGCTTTCCGGGGGGTTCCTACAATGAGCAGTTCTTC. The chain employs TRBV5-6 and TRBJ2-1, with 7 positions matching TRBD2. The CDR3 covers 15 residues. Germline V gene lookup returns CDR1 SGHDT and CDR2 YYEEEE. V lost 2 bases and J lost 1; bases outside the gene matches: 3. Using reference TRBV5-6 and TRBJ2-1 for the parts outside the CDR3, the full variable domain is DAGVTQSPTHLIKTRGQQVTLRCSPKSGHDTVSWYQQALGQGPQFIFQYYEEEERQRGNFPDRFSGHQFPNYSSELNVNALLLGDSALYLCASSFPGGSYNEQFFGPGTRLTVL.

The chain couples TRBV3-1 (or the pseudogene TRBV3-2) to TRBJ1-3; 8 bases agree with TRBD1. V shed 4 bases, J shed 0 bases, and the junction held 2 bases outside the gene matches. This CDR3 comprises 15 residues. Germline assignment: CDR1 LGHDT and CDR2 YNNKEL (reference sequence). CDR3 bases: TGTGCCAGCAGCCGACAGGGGTTCTCTGGAAACACCATATATTTT. Residues: CASSRQGFSGNTIYF.

The CDR3 reads CASSLLGQGRSGELFF. CDR3 bases: TGTGCCAGCAGTTTGTTGGGACAGGGGAGGTCCGGGGAGCTGTTTTTT. The chain joins TRBV28 to TRBJ2-2, with 10 bases lining up with TRBD1. Trimming took 3 bases from V and 6 from J; bases not matched to a gene: 7. CDR3 length: 16 amino acids. Germline CDR1 reads MDHEN; CDR2 reads SYDVKM.

This chain connects TRBV28 to TRBJ2-5; 9 bases fit TRBD1. The J segment lost 11 bases and the V segment lost 2 bases, leaving 6 bases of the junction unmatched. Germline assignment: CDR1 MDHEN and CDR2 SYDVKM. This CDR3 has 13 amino acids. The CDR3 spells CASSLPGTGNQYF. CDR3 DNA sequence: TGTGCCAGCAGTTTACCCGGGACAGGGAATCAGTACTTC.

The CDR3 DNA follows: TGTGCCAGCACCATGACGGGACAGGGCGACTATGGCTACACCTTC. Translation gives CASTMTGQGDYGYTF. This chain joins TRBV5-4 and TRBJ1-2; 9 nucleotides line up with TRBD1. Germline lookup yields CDR1 SGHNT and CDR2 YYREEE (reference sequence). This CDR3 comprises 15 residues. V shed 6 bases, J shed 3 bases, and the junction held 9 bases outside the gene matches.

V and J are TRBV10-3 and TRBJ2-7, with TRBD1 identical over 7 bases. After removal of 6 bases from V and 1 base from J, the junction contained 6 bases not matched to a gene. The CDR3 runs 14 residues. Germline V gene data show CDR1 as ENHRY and CDR2 as SYGVKD. CDR3 sequence reads: CAISVTGISYEQYF. CDR3 nucleotide sequence: TGTGCCATCAGCGTGACAGGGATTTCCTACGAGCAGTACTTC.

V gene TRBV5-1 combines with J gene TRBJ2-2; D is perhaps TRBD2 (6 bases). In germline, CDR1 is SGHRS, CDR2 YFSETQ. CDR3 length: 13 amino acids. Trimming took 3 bases from V and 7 from J, leaving 10 bases between them. CDR3 protein: CASSSGAVGELFF. The CDR3 DNA is TGCGCCAGCAGCTCGGGAGCCGTCGGGGAGCTGTTTTTT.